This record concerns one TCR beta chain sequence. TCRdb's copy holds only in-frame clones and misses some; the assay was immunoSEQ multiplex PCR. The sample shows 88,000 or so clones, approximately 90% of them seen only once. This sample was included in a study of T cells after somatic rescue of genetic block. With 5 bases clipped from V and 6 bases from J, the junction kept 18 bases outside the gene matches. Germline values: CDR1 SEHNR, CDR2 FQNEAQ (reference sequence). This CDR3 is built from 18 residues. Specimen: peripheral blood mononuclear cells (PBMCs). The clonotype comes from a young woman. J is TRBJ2-2 and V is TRBV7-9; 7 bases are a match to TRBD1. The CDR3 region has the DNA TGTGCCAGCAGCGAACCTAGGGACAGCACCGGGGCGGCCGGGGAGCTGTTTTTT. It specifies CASSEPRDSTGAAGELFF.